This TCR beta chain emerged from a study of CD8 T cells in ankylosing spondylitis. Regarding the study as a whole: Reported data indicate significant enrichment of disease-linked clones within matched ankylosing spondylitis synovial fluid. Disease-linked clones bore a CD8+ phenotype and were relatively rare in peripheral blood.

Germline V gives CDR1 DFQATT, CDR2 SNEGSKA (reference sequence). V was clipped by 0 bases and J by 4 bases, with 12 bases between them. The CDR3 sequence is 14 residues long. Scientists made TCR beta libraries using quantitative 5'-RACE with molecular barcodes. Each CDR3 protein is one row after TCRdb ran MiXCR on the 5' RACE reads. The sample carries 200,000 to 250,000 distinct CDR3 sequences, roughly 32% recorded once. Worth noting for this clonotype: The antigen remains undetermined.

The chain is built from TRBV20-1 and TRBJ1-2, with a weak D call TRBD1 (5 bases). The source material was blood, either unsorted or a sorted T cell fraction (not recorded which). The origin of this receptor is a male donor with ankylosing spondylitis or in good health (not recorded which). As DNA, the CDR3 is TGCAGTGCTAGAGAGCAGGGTATCGTCTATGGCTACACCTTC. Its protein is CSAREQGIVYGYTF.